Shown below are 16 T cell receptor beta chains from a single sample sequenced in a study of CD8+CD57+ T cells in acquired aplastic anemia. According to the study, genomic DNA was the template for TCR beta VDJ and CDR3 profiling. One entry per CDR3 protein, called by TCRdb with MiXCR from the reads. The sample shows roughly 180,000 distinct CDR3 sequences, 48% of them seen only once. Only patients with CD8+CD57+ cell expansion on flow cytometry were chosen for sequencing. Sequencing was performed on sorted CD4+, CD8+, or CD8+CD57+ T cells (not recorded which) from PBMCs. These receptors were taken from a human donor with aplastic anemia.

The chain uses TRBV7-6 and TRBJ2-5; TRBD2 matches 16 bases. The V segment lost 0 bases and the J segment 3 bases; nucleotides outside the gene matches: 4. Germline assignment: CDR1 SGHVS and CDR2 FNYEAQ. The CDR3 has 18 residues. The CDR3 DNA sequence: TGTGCCAGCAGCTTAGCGGGACTAGCGGGAGGGAGGAAAGAGACCCAGTACTTC. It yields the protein CASSLAGLAGGRKETQYF.

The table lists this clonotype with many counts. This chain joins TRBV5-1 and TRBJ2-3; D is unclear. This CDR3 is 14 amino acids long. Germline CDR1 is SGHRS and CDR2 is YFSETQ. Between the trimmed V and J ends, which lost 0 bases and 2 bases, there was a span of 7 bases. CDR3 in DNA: TGCGCCAGCAGCTTGGAGAAGACCACAGATACGCAGTATTTT. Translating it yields CASSLEKTTDTQYF. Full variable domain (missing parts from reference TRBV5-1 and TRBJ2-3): KAGVTQTPRYLIKTRGQQVTLSCSPISGHRSVSWYQQTPGQGLQFLFEYFSETQRNKGNFPGRFSGRQFSNSRSEMNVSTLELGDSALYLCASSLEKTTDTQYFGPGTRLTVL.

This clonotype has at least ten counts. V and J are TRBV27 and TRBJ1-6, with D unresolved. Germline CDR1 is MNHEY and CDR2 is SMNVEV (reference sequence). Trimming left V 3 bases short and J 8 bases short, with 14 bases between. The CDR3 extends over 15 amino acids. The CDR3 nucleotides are TGTGCCAGCAGTTTCAGGACTGCTAAGGATTCACCCCTCCACTTT. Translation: CASSFRTAKDSPLHF.

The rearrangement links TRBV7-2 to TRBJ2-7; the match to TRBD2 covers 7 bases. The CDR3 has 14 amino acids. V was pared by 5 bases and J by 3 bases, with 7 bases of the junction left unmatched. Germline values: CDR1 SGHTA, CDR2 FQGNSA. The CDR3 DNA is TGTGCCAGCAGCCTGGGTCCGGGGGGCTACGAGCAGTACTTC. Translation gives CASSLGPGGYEQYF.

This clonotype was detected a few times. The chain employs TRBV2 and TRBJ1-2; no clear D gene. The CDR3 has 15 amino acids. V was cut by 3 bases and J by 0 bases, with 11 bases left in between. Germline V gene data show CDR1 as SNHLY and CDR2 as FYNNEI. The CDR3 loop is CASSEYLGTNYGYTF. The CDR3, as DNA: TGTGCCAGCAGTGAGTACTTGGGGACTAACTATGGCTACACCTTC. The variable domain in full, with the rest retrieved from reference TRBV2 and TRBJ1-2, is EPEVTQTPSHQVTQMGQEVILRCVPISNHLYFYWYRQILGQKVEFLVSFYNNEISEKSEIFDDQFSVERPDGSNFTLKIRSTKLEDSAMYFCASSEYLGTNYGYTFGSGTRLTVV.

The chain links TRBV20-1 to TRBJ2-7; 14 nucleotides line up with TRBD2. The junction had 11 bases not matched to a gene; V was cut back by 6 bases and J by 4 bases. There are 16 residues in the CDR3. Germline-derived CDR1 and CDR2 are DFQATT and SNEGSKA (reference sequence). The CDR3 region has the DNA TGCAGTGCGGCGGGGACTAGCGGGAGAAAGAGGTACGAGCAGTACTTC. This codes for CSAAGTSGRKRYEQYF.

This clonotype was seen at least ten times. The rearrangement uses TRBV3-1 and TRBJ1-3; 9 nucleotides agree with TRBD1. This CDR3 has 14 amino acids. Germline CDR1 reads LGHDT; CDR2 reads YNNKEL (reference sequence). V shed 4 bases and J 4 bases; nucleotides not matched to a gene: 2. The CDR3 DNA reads TGTGCCAGCAGCCCGGACAGGGGAGGAAACACCATATATTTT. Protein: CASSPDRGGNTIYF.

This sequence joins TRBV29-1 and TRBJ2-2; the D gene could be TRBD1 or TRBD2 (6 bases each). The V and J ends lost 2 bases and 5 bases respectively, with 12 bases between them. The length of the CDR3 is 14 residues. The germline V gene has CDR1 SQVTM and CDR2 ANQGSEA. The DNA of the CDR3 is TGCAGCGTTGAAAGGGGGGTAAAGACCGGGGAGCTGTTTTTT. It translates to CSVERGVKTGELFF.

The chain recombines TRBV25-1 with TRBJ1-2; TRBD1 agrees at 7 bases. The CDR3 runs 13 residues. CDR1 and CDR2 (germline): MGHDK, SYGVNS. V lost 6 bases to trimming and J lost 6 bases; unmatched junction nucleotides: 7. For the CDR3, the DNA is TGTGCCAGCAGCCCGGGACAGAAGAATGGCTACACCTTC. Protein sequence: CASSPGQKNGYTF.

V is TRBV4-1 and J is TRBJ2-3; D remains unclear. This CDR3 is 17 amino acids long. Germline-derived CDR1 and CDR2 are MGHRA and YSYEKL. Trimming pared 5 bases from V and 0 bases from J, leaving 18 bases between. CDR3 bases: TGCGCCAGCAGCTATAGATCCAGTGGGTCTAGCACAGATACGCAGTATTTT. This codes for CASSYRSSGSSTDTQYF.

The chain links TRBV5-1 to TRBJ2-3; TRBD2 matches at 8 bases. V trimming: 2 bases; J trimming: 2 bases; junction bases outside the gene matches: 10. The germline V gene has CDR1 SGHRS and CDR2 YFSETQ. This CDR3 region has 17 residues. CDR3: CASSFSTTSANTDTQYF. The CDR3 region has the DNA TGCGCCAGCAGCTTCTCCACGACTAGCGCCAACACAGATACGCAGTATTTT.

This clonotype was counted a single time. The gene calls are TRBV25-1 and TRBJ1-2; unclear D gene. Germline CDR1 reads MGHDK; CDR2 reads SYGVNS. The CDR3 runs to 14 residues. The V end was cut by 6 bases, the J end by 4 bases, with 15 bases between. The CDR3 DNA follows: TGTGCCAGCAGCCCCGGACCGCGAATCTATGGCTACACCTTC. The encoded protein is CASSPGPRIYGYTF.

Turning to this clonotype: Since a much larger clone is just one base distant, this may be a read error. The CDR3, as DNA: TGTGCCATCAGTGTCGGGACAGCCCTCTGGTACGGCTACACCTTC. This encodes CAISVGTALWYGYTF. The genes are TRBV10-3 and TRBJ1-2; 7 nucleotides align to TRBD1. Unmatched junction bases numbered 13, after V lost 4 bases and J lost 8 bases. CDR1 and CDR2 from the germline V gene are ENHRY and SYGVKD. This CDR3 is built from 15 residues.

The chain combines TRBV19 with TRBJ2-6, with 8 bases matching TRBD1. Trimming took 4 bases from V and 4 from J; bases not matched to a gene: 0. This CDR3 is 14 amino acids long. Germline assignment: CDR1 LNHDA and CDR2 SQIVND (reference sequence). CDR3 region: CASSRQGGANVLTF. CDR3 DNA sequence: TGTGCCAGTAGTAGACAGGGGGGGGCCAACGTCCTGACTTTC.

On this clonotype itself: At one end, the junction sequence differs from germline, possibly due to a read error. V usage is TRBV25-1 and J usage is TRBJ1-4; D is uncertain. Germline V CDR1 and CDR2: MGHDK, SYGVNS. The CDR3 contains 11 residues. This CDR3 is CASTLGEELFF. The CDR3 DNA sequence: TGTGCCAGCACCCTGGGTGAAGAACTGTTTTTT.

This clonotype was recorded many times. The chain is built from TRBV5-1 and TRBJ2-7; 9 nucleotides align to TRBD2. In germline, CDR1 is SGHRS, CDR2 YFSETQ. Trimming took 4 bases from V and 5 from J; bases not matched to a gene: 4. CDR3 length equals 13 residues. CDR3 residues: CASSNSGGHEQYF. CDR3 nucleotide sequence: TGCGCCAGCAGCAATAGCGGGGGCCACGAGCAGTACTTC.